The 28 T cell receptor beta chains presented below share a single source sample, sequenced in a study of blood T cell repertoires in COVID-19. Data came from immunoSEQ multiplex PCR; TCRdb stores just in-frame clones and leaves some out. This sample has roughly 240,000 clones, with around 85% found just once. Material for sequencing was peripheral blood. These receptors all come from a woman aged 25 to 39 who had recovered from COVID-19.

The rearrangement uses TRBV18 and TRBJ1-1; TRBD1 might be the D (5 bases). The V and J ends lost 1 base and 1 base respectively, with 16 bases between them. The CDR3 contains 17 residues. The germline CDR1 and CDR2 sequences are KGHSH and LQKENI. CDR3 coding DNA: TGTGCCAGCTCACCACGGATGTTACCGGGGGGGAACACTGAAGCTTTCTTT. As protein: CASSPRMLPGGNTEAFF.

This chain links TRBV11-3 with TRBJ2-2; no firm D call. Trimming took off 3 bases at V and 8 bases at J, with 4 bases between the two ends. Looked up from germline, CDR1 is SGHNT and CDR2 is YENEEA. The CDR3 consists of 11 residues. CDR3 residues: CASSFGGELFF. In nucleotides, the CDR3 is TGTGCCAGCAGCTTCGGGGGGGAGCTGTTTTTT. Full variable domain (outside the CDR3, taken from reference TRBV11-3 and TRBJ2-2): EAGVVQSPRYKIIEKKQPVAFWCNPISGHNTLYWYLQNLGQGPELLIRYENEEAVDDSQLPKDRFSAERLKGVDSTLKIQPAELGDSAVYLCASSFGGELFFGEGSRLTVL.

This chain links TRBV10-3 with TRBJ2-7, with D possibly being TRBD1 (5 bases). Per the germline V gene, CDR1 is ENHRY and CDR2 is SYGVKD. This CDR3 has 13 amino acids. V was shortened by 6 bases and J by 0 bases, with 9 bases between the two germline ends. The CDR3 loop reads CAIRGASSYEQYF. The CDR3 nucleotides are TGTGCCATCAGAGGGGCCTCCTCCTACGAGCAGTACTTC.

The chain has TRBV2 and TRBJ2-3, with a possible D match to TRBD2 (6 bases). Trimming removed 7 bases at V and 5 bases at J, with 16 bases between. Germline CDR1 and CDR2: SNHLY and FYNNEI. The CDR3 is 14 residues long. The CDR3: CASKVELAIDTQYF. In nucleotides, the CDR3 is TGTGCCAGCAAAGTCGAACTAGCTATAGATACGCAGTATTTT.

This chain joins TRBV19 and TRBJ1-4; 8 nucleotides match TRBD1. The CDR3 consists of 16 residues. The V gene's germline CDR1 is LNHDA and CDR2 SQIVND (reference sequence). V dropped 3 bases and J dropped 5; count of bases not matched to a gene: 8. CDR3 sequence (DNA): TGTGCCAGTAGTATTCGCCCACAGGGGGAGAATGAAAAACTGTTTTTT. It is translated as CASSIRPQGENEKLFF.

The genes are TRBV19 and TRBJ1-1; D not resolved. The V gene lost 4 bases and the J gene lost 2 bases, with 14 bases spanning the gap. CDR3 length: 15 residues. Germline lookup yields CDR1 LNHDA and CDR2 SQIVND (reference sequence). The CDR3 loop reads CASSSREEINTEAFF. The CDR3 nucleotides read TGTGCCAGTAGTAGTCGGGAAGAGATAAACACTGAAGCTTTCTTT.

This clone was counted between two and nine times. This chain links TRBV19 with TRBJ1-1, with TRBD1 matching over 8 bases. V lost 1 base and J lost 1; bases outside the gene matches: 5. Germline lookup yields CDR1 LNHDA and CDR2 SQIVND (reference sequence). The CDR3 loop spans 16 amino acids. CDR3 sequence: CASSIGRDRPNTEAFF. CDR3 bases: TGTGCCAGTAGTATAGGTCGGGACAGGCCGAACACTGAAGCTTTCTTT.

The V gene is TRBV5-1, the J gene TRBJ2-3; 11 bases map to TRBD2. Germline V CDR1 and CDR2: SGHRS, YFSETQ. The V gene end was trimmed by 4 bases and the J gene end by 3 bases; junction bases not matched to a gene: 4. CDR3 size: 15 residues. The CDR3 nucleotides read TGCGCCAGCAGCCTCCCTAGCGGGGGGACAGATACGCAGTATTTT. This gives the protein CASSLPSGGTDTQYF.

V and J are TRBV12-5 and TRBJ2-3, with a weak D call TRBD1 (5 bases). CDR3 length: 12 amino acids. In germline, CDR1 is LGHNT, CDR2 FRNRAP. V lost 4 bases, J lost 4 bases, and 6 bases lay in between. CDR3 sequence reads: CASGSRADTQYF. The CDR3 DNA follows: TGTGCTAGTGGTTCCAGGGCAGATACGCAGTATTTT.

This clone was recorded once. V is TRBV5-1 and J is TRBJ1-2, with 9 bases matching TRBD1. Germline trimming cut 4 bases from V and 3 bases from J; bases unmatched to any gene: 7. The CDR3 extends over 15 amino acids. Per germline, CDR1 SGHRS and CDR2 YFSETQ. The CDR3 sequence is CASSLSRTGDYGYTF. The DNA for the CDR3 is TGCGCCAGCAGCCTTTCTCGGACAGGGGACTATGGCTACACCTTC. The full variable domain, rest sourced from reference TRBV5-1 and TRBJ1-2, is KAGVTQTPRYLIKTRGQQVTLSCSPISGHRSVSWYQQTPGQGLQFLFEYFSETQRNKGNFPGRFSGRQFSNSRSEMNVSTLELGDSALYLCASSLSRTGDYGYTFGSGTRLTVV.

This sequence joins TRBV3-1 (or the pseudogene TRBV3-2) and TRBJ2-7; D may be TRBD2 (5 bases). Germline lookup yields CDR1 LGHDT and CDR2 YNNKEL (reference sequence). The length of the CDR3 is 15 residues. Deletions cut 0 bases from V and 2 bases from J, with 11 bases between. The CDR3 loop is CASSQEPGLAYEQYF. DNA for the CDR3: TGTGCCAGCAGCCAAGAACCCGGACTGGCCTACGAGCAGTACTTC.

The rearrangement links TRBV7-9 to TRBJ2-3, with no clear D. Trimming removed 5 bases at V and 0 bases at J, with 12 bases between. The CDR3 sequence is 15 residues long. Germline-derived CDR1 and CDR2 are SEHNR and FQNEAQ (reference sequence). The CDR3 here is CASSRDTASTDTQYF. Written as DNA, the CDR3 is TGTGCCAGCAGCCGAGACACGGCTAGCACAGATACGCAGTATTTT.

The chain uses TRBV3-1 (or the pseudogene TRBV3-2) and TRBJ2-7, with no clear D. The CDR3 spans 12 residues. CDR1 and CDR2 from the germline V gene are LGHDT and YNNKEL (reference sequence). V was cut by 5 bases and J by 0 bases, with 5 bases left in between. The CDR3 nucleotides read TGTGCCAGCAGCTATAGCTCCTACGAGCAGTACTTC. It is translated as CASSYSSYEQYF.

The gene calls are TRBV6-5 and TRBJ1-2; TRBD1 agrees at 8 bases. The CDR3 is made up of 12 amino acids. Per germline, CDR1 MNHEY and CDR2 SVGAGI. The V segment lost 7 bases and the J segment 4 bases; nucleotides outside the gene matches: 2. In nucleotides, the CDR3 is TGTGCCAGCAAGGACAGGGCCTATGGCTACACCTTC. This sequence encodes CASKDRAYGYTF.

Only one count was recorded for this clone. V gene TRBV6-2 or TRBV6-3 combines with J gene TRBJ1-2, with no clear D. Germline values: CDR1 MNHEY, CDR2 SVGEGT. The CDR3 covers 14 residues. With 0 bases removed from V and 6 bases from J, the gap between germline ends came to 11 bases. The CDR3: CASSYSHREDGYTF. The CDR3 DNA reads TGTGCCAGCAGTTACTCACATCGGGAGGATGGCTACACCTTC.

The V call is TRBV9, the J call TRBJ2-7, with D possibly TRBD2 on 7 matching bases. CDR1 and CDR2 from the germline V gene are SGDLS and YYNGEE. The CDR3 has 14 amino acids. The ends were cut back, 2 bases at V and 3 bases at J, with 12 bases in the middle. Here the CDR3 DNA reads TGTGCCAGCAGCGTGGCGGGGGCGGACTACGAGCAGTACTTC. Its protein product is CASSVAGADYEQYF.

The V gene is TRBV29-1, the J gene TRBJ2-7; 9 bases match TRBD1. With V trimmed by 0 bases and J by 4 bases, 4 bases remained unmatched. The CDR3 totals 14 residues. Looked up from germline, CDR1 is SQVTM and CDR2 is ANQGSEA. The CDR3: CSVEDRDREYEQYF. Written as DNA, the CDR3 is TGCAGCGTTGAAGATCGGGACAGGGAGTACGAGCAGTACTTC.

The chain carries TRBV6-5 and TRBJ1-3; no firm D call. With 7 bases removed from V and 0 bases from J, the gap between germline ends came to 7 bases. Per germline, CDR1 MNHEY and CDR2 SVGAGI. The CDR3 sequence is 13 residues long. CDR3 bases: TGTGCCAGCATGGCGGTCTCTGGAAACACCATATATTTT. Translating gives CASMAVSGNTIYF.

CDR3 DNA sequence: TGTGCCAGCAGCTTAACAGGGGAACATCAGCCCCAGCATTTT. Residues: CASSLTGEHQPQHF. The J gene is TRBJ1-5, the V gene TRBV7-8; 7 positions agree with TRBD1. Germline V gene lookup returns CDR1 SGHVS and CDR2 FQNEAQ. Germline trimming cut 2 bases from V and 5 bases from J; bases unmatched to any gene: 3. CDR3 length: 14 amino acids.

The CDR3 is CASSYDTGTGNTEAFF. The CDR3, as DNA: TGTGCCAGCAGTTACGATACCGGGACAGGGAACACTGAAGCTTTCTTT. This chain connects TRBV6-6 to TRBJ1-1; the match to TRBD1 covers 8 bases. Trimming at V came to 2 bases and at J to 1 base, leaving 6 bases not matched to a gene. Germline CDR1 is MNHNY and CDR2 is SVGAGI (reference sequence). The CDR3 extends over 16 amino acids.

The chain links TRBV6-5 to TRBJ1-4; 10 nucleotides line up with TRBD1. This CDR3 has 15 amino acids. The germline V gene encodes CDR1 MNHEY and CDR2 SVGAGI. With V trimmed by 6 bases and J by 8 bases, 9 bases remained unmatched. The CDR3 sequence: CASRPRTGGQEKLFF. Written as DNA, the CDR3 is TGTGCCAGCAGGCCAAGGACAGGGGGACAGGAAAAACTGTTTTTT.

This clone was recorded once. DNA of the CDR3: TGTGCCAGCAGCGCCCCGCCAGGTTCAGCTAACTATGGCTACACCTTC. Translation: CASSAPPGSANYGYTF. V is TRBV5-4 and J is TRBJ1-2; D gene unclear. Germline V lookup: CDR1 SGHNT, CDR2 YYREEE (reference sequence). Trimming left V 4 bases short and J 0 bases short, with 16 bases between. The CDR3 is 16 residues long.

The J gene is TRBJ1-2, the V gene TRBV10-2; D call uncertain. Germline values: CDR1 WSHSY, CDR2 SAAADI. Trimming shortened V by 4 bases and J by 2 bases, and 5 bases separated the two germline ends. This CDR3 is 12 amino acids long. In nucleotides, the CDR3 is TGCGCCAGCAGTGTGGAGAACTATGGCTACACCTTC. Its translation is CASSVENYGYTF.

The rearrangement joins TRBV4-3 to TRBJ2-1, with 11 nucleotides matching TRBD1. The CDR3 consists of 16 residues. The germline gives CDR1 LGHNA, CDR2 YSLEER. Losses at the gene ends were 2 bases for V and 6 bases for J; bases not matched to a gene: 6. The DNA of the CDR3 is TGCGCCAGCAGCCAACCAGGACAGGGGGCTGGCAATGAGCAGTTCTTC. Protein sequence: CASSQPGQGAGNEQFF.

The rearrangement uses TRBV18 and TRBJ2-7; 8 nucleotides align to TRBD1. With V trimmed by 2 bases and J by 6 bases, 9 bases remained unmatched. This CDR3 has 15 amino acids. Germline V CDR1 and CDR2: KGHSH, LQKENI. As DNA, the CDR3 is TGTGCCAGCTCACCAGACAGGGGAGGCTCGGCCGAGCAGTACTTC. Amino acid sequence: CASSPDRGGSAEQYF. Using reference TRBV18 and TRBJ2-7 for the parts outside the CDR3, the full variable domain is NAGVMQNPRHLVRRRGQEARLRCSPMKGHSHVYWYRQLPEEGLKFMVYLQKENIIDESGMPKERFSAEFPKEGPSILRIQQVVRGDSAAYFCASSPDRGGSAEQYFGPGTRLTVT.

This clone was seen more than once but under ten times. The chain recombines TRBV19 with TRBJ2-2; 8 bases map to TRBD2. Germline V gives CDR1 LNHDA, CDR2 SQIVND (reference sequence). V dropped 2 bases and J dropped 6; count of bases not matched to a gene: 5. This CDR3 region has 15 residues. CDR3 sequence: CASSITGGSPGELFF. In DNA, the CDR3 is TGTGCCAGTAGTATAACGGGAGGGAGTCCCGGGGAGCTGTTTTTT.

The CDR3 loop reads CASSLDRYNEQFF. CDR3 bases: TGTGCCAGCAGCCTAGACCGGTACAATGAGCAGTTCTTC. This chain uses TRBV3-1 (or the pseudogene TRBV3-2) with TRBJ2-1; D uncertain. Trimming took 4 bases from V and 4 from J, leaving 8 bases between them. This CDR3 region has 13 residues. Germline V gives CDR1 LGHDT, CDR2 YNNKEL (reference sequence).

V is TRBV7-2 and J is TRBJ2-4; no reliable D call. Germline CDR1 reads SGHTA; CDR2 reads FQGNSA. The CDR3 loop spans 13 amino acids. Trimming cost V 1 base and J 9 bases, with 10 bases left between them. CDR3 nucleotides: TGTGCCAGCAGCTTAGACACCCCTGCCATTCAGTACTTC. This translates into CASSLDTPAIQYF.